The present TCR beta chain was sequenced within a study of memory CD4+ T cells and cytomegalovirus serostatus (dated by TCRdb to about 2019). Regarding the research as a whole: The cohort comprised roughly 35 healthy Belgian adults, 9 CMV seropositive and some 25 CMV seronegative. To replicate a published TCR-based CMV serostatus classifier, the researchers sequenced the CD4+ memory TCRbeta repertoires of a Belgian cohort whose cytomegalovirus serostatus was known.

Counted from cysteine to phenylalanine, this CDR3 has 13 amino acids. The only DNA kept is the CDR3, 39 bases in frame from the first base. From a lookup of the germline V gene, CDR1 and CDR2 are SQVTM and ANQGSEA. V has 7 bases trimmed and J has 6 bases trimmed; junction bases matching no gene number 7. The study at large found these results: Results were interpreted as suggesting that the CMV-associated TCR signature is largely present in the CD4+ memory repertoire. Only CD4+CD45RO+ memory cells were sequenced, unlike the original study, which covered naive and memory CD4+ and CD8+ populations. CMV serostatus prediction reached a median bootstrapped AUC of 0.95 with the original framework and 0.75 to 0.92 with a US-trained random forest. On the Belgian cohort, the classifier based on the original framework reached a median bootstrapped AUC of about 0.96, with a 95% CI of 0.76-1.00. Of 164 previously reported CMV-associated TCRbeta sequences, some 67 appeared in the CD4+ memory repertoires, each in one to five individuals.

On this clone: No cognate antigen has been identified for it. Nothing much larger sits one base from this clone, and base qualities are not available.

A FACSAria II was used to sort memory CD4+ T cells, defined as single viable CD3+CD4+CD8-CD45RO+ cells. To determine CMV serostatus, a Roche Elecsys assay was used that detects serum IgG against CMV pp150, pp28, p38 and p52. Following thawing, total CD4+ T cells were enriched through positive selection using CD4 magnetic microbeads. The samples came from a separate study whose specific focus was interrogating the CD4+ T cell memory repertoire. Peripheral blood mononuclear cells were isolated and cryopreserved according to standard operating procedures, and serum was stored at -80 degrees C. CD3-PerCP (BW264/56), CD4-APC (RPA-T4), CD45RO-PE (UCHT1) and CD8-Pacific Orange (3B5) antibodies were used for staining, and non-viable cells were excluded with Sytox blue. The Quick-DNA Microprep Kit was used to extract genomic DNA from the sorted cells. Amplification of TCRbeta DNA was done with the immunoSEQ hsTCRbeta kit, following the protocol from the manufacturer. TCRbeta libraries were sequenced on an Illumina MiSeq instrument. Turning to the authors' computational methods: After out-of-frame sequences were removed, millions of distinct TCRbeta sequences remained, averaging around 67,000 per individual. Each individual was scored by the count of around 160 previously reported CMV-associated TCRbeta sequences and the total productive distinct TCRbeta count. A beta-binomial model was reimplemented in Python, and scikit-learn random forests with default parameters were trained on data from the US cohort. Classifier performance on the Belgian cohort was summarized as median AUC with percentile confidence intervals over 10,000 bootstrap iterations. Entries here come from immuneACCESS through TCRdb and include only in-frame sequences with V and J called. Some clones fail to appear in such tables; in the studies checked, an unresolved V gene covers under half of the shortfall, and the cause of the remainder is unknown. V and J calls and clone size are as listed in that table; D and trimming were resolved from the DNA. A total of around 50,000 clones appear in this sample, roughly 81% of them only once. More than 0.85% of the sample lies in the top ten.

The chain uses TRBV29-1 and TRBJ2-2, with 8 bases aligning to TRBD2. The sequenced sample consisted of memory CD4+ T cells from blood. This receptor was taken from an adult in good health and CMV-seronegative. The DNA is TGCAGCGCCCTGCGGGGGGCGGCCGGGGAGCTGTTTTTT. This yields the protein CSALRGAAGELFF.